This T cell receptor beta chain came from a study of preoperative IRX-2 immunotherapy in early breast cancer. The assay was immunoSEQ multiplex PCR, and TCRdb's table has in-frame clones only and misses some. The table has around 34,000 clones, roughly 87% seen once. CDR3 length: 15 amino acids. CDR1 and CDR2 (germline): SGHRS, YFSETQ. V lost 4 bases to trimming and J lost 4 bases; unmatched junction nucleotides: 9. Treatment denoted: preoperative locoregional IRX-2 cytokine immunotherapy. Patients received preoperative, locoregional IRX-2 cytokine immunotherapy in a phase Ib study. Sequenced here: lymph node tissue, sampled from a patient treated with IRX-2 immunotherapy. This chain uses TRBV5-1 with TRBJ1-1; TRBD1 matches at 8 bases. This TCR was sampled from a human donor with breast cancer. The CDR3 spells CASSTSGQGGTEAFF. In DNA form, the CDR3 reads TGCGCCAGCAGCACCTCCGGACAGGGCGGCACTGAAGCTTTCTTT.